These 5 T cell receptor beta chains were all obtained from the same sample, sequenced in a study of CD8+CD57+ T cells in acquired aplastic anemia. Genomic DNA constituted the template upon which TCR beta VDJ and CDR3 profiling was performed. TCRdb redid the calling of the reads with MiXCR, one entry per CDR3 protein. The data show a few hundred thousand distinct CDR3 sequences, under 60% seen once. For sequencing, patients were chosen who had shown expansion of CD8+CD57+ cells by flow cytometry. Material: sorted CD4+, CD8+, or CD8+CD57+ T cells (not recorded which) from PBMCs. Source of these receptors: a human donor with aplastic anemia.

At least ten counts were recorded for this clonotype. This chain joins TRBV27 and TRBJ1-5; D is uncertain. V was pared by 5 bases and J by 6 bases, with 8 bases between. The CDR3 sequence is 12 residues long. The germline V gene encodes CDR1 MNHEY and CDR2 SMNVEV (reference sequence). The chain's CDR3 is CASSDGSQPQHF. The CDR3 region has the DNA TGTGCCAGCAGTGACGGGTCTCAGCCCCAGCATTTT.

This clonotype was recorded at least ten times. The V gene is TRBV6-5, the J gene TRBJ2-1; tentative D call: TRBD2 (5 bases). This CDR3 spans 14 amino acids. The germline gives CDR1 MNHEY, CDR2 SVGAGI. Trimming took 6 bases from V and 0 from J, leaving 9 bases between them. CDR3 nucleotide sequence: TGTGCCAGCAGAAAAGACTACTCCTACAATGAGCAGTTCTTC. Encoded protein: CASRKDYSYNEQFF.

This clonotype was found a few times. The rearrangement links TRBV15 to TRBJ2-7, with D unresolved. CDR3 length equals 12 residues. Trimming cost V 1 base and J 6 bases, with 7 bases left between them. CDR1 and CDR2 (germline): LNHNV, YYDKDF (reference sequence). Here the CDR3 reads CATSRADGEQYF. CDR3 nucleotide sequence: TGTGCCACCAGCAGAGCGGACGGCGAGCAGTACTTC.

The V and J genes are TRBV7-9 and TRBJ2-7; D call uncertain. This CDR3 is built from 14 residues. Trimming removed 1 base from V and 3 bases from J, with 10 bases in between. In germline, CDR1 is SEHNR, CDR2 FQNEAQ (reference sequence). The CDR3: CASSLELVFYEQYF. The CDR3, as DNA: TGTGCCAGCAGCTTAGAGTTAGTATTCTACGAGCAGTACTTC.

In the case of this clonotype: One junction end disagrees with the germline gene, perhaps due to a read error. The chain uses TRBV19 and TRBJ2-7, with TRBD2 matching over 8 bases. The CDR3 has 14 residues. From germline, CDR1 is LNHDA and CDR2 SQIVND (reference sequence). The CDR3 here is CASTSTSGPYGQYF. The CDR3 DNA is TGTGCCAGTACTTCAACTAGCGGCCCCTACGGGCAGTACTTC. The variable domain in full, with the rest retrieved from reference TRBV19 and TRBJ2-7, is DGGITQSPKYLFRKEGQNVTLSCEQNLNHDAMYWYRQDPGQGLRLIYYSQIVNDFQKGDIAEGYSVSREKKESFPLTVTSAQKNPTAFYLCASTSTSGPYGQYFGPGTRLTVT.